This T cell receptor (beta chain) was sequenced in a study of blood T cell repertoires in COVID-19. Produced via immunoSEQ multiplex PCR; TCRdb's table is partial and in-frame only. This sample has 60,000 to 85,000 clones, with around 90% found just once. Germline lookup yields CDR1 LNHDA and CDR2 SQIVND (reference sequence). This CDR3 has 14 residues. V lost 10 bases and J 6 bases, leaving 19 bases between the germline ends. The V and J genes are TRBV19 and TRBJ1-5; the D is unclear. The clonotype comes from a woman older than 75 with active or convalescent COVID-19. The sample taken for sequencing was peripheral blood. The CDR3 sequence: CATNPGSLFQPQHF. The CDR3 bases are TGTGCCACCAACCCCGGGAGCCTTTTTCAGCCCCAGCATTTT.